This TCR beta chain was sequenced during a study of CD8+ T cells in alopecia areata. Findings of the study overall: Clonality was higher in lesional than normal scalp, especially in alopecia totalis/universalis.

Sorting of CD4+ and CD8+ T cells was performed on PBMCs. After isolation, RNA underwent reverse transcription to generate cDNA as the sequencing template. Repertoires were generated with immunoSEQ multiplex PCR, while TCRdb's copy carries only in-frame clones and drops some. The sample has 75,000 to 100,000 clones; about 45% are singletons. Germline V gives CDR1 SQVTM, CDR2 ANQGSEA. V was trimmed by 5 bases and J by 4 bases, leaving 12 bases between them. This CDR3 is built from 13 residues. A note on this clone: Its specificity is not known.

V and J are TRBV29-1 and TRBJ2-1; the D gene is possibly TRBD2 (5 bases). The sequence derives from a human donor with alopecia areata. The material sequenced was CD4+ T cells sorted from blood. The CDR3 here is CSVLSGLYNEQFF. In DNA, the CDR3 is TGCAGCGTTCTAAGCGGTTTATACAATGAGCAGTTCTTC.